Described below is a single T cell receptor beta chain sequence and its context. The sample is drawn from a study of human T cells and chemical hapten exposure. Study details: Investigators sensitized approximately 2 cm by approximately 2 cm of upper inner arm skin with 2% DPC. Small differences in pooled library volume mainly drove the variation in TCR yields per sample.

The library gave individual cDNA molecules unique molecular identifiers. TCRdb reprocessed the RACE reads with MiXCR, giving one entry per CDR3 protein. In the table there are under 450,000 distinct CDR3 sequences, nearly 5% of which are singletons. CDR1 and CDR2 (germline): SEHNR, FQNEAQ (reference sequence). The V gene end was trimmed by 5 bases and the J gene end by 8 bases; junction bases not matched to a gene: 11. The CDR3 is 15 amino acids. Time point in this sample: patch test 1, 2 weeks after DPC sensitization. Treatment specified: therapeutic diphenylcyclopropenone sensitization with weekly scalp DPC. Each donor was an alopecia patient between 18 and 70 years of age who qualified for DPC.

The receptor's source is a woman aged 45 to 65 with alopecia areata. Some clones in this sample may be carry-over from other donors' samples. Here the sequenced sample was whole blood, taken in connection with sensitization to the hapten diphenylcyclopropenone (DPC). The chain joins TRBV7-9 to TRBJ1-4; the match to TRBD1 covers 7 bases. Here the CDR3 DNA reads TGTGCCAGCAGCCCCAGACAGGGATCCATCGAAAAACTGTTTTTT. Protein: CASSPRQGSIEKLFF.